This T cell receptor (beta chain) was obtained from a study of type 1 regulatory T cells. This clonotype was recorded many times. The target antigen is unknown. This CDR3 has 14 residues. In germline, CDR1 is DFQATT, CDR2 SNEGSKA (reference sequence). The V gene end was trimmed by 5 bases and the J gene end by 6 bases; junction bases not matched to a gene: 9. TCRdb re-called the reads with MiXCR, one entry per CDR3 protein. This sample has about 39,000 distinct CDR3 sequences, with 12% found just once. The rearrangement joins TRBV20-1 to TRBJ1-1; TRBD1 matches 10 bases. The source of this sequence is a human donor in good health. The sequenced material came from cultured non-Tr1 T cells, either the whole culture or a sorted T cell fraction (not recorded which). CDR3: CSADFGTGVPEAFF. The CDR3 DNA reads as TGCAGTGCTGATTTCGGGACAGGGGTACCTGAAGCTTTCTTT.